This T cell receptor beta chain was observed in a study of identical twins. TCRdb called the 5' RACE reads again in MiXCR, with one record for every CDR3 protein. The sample consists of 460,000 or so distinct CDR3 sequences, about 14% of them appearing once. V dropped 2 bases and J dropped 2 bases, with 9 bases sitting between them. This CDR3 spans 14 amino acids. This clonotype appeared a few times. The target antigen is unknown. General study findings and limits: Conclusions came from cross-sectional statistical analysis, not from following the same donors. Modeled out-of-frame TCR alpha sharing in monozygotic twins fell below observed levels.

The data also belong to a second study, concerning yellow fever vaccine responses in identical twins.

Sample: CD4+ T cells sorted from blood. This chain uses TRBV12-3 or TRBV12-4 with TRBJ2-5, with D possibly being TRBD2 (5 bases). This TCR came from a woman aged 18-30 years in good health. The CDR3 DNA sequence: TGTGCCAGCAGTTTACACGGGAAACAAGAGACCCAGTACTTC. It codes for CASSLHGKQETQYF.